This T cell receptor beta chain derives from a study of PD-1 blockade in classical Hodgkin lymphoma. Whole-study results and caveats: Differences between repertoires have undefined causes, possibly disease activity or prior therapy. Relative to healthy donors, newly diagnosed patients reportedly had lower baseline TCR diversity, which was reported as lower still in relapsed/refractory patients.

This clone was counted a single time. The antigen is undetermined. Time point denoted: newly diagnosed, previously untreated cHL patient sample. Researchers report purifying CD4+ T cells from thawed PBMCs by magnetic negative selection. TCRdb's copy holds only in-frame clones and misses some; the assay was immunoSEQ multiplex PCR. The sample has around 21,000 clones, around nine tenths seen once. The receptor comes from a human donor with classical Hodgkin lymphoma. Sequenced sample: CD4+ T cells from blood.

CDR3 loop: CASRINLKLFF. The DNA of the CDR3 is TGTGCCAGCAGAATAAACCTGAAGCTTTTCTTT. This chain uses TRBV6-1 with TRBJ1-1; no definite D call. V was shortened by 6 bases and J by 13 bases, with 15 bases between the two germline ends. The germline gives CDR1 MNHNS, CDR2 SASEGT. There are 11 residues in the CDR3.